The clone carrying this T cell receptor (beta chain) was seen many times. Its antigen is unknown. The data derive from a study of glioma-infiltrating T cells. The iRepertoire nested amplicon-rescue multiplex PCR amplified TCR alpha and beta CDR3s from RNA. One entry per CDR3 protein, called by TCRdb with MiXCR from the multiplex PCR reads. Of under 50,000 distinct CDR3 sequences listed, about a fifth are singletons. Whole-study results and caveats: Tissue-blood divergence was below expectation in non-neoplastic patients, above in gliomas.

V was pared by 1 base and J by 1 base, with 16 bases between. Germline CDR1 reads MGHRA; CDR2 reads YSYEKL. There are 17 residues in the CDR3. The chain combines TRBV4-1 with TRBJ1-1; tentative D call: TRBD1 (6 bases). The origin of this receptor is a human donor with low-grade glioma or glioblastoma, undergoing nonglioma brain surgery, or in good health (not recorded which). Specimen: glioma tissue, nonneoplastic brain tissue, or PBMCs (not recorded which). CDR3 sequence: CASSQVRARDKNTEAFF. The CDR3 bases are TGCGCCAGCAGCCAAGTCCGAGCCCGGGACAAGAACACTGAAGCTTTCTTT.